These 5 T cell receptor beta chains share one sample of origin, sequenced in a study of Graves' ophthalmopathy and Graves' hyperthyroidism. As the template, RNA transcripts were used to amplify TCR beta CDR3 regions. HTBI primers were employed in first-round RT-PCR, then a second-round multiplex PCR followed. TCRdb analysed the multiplex PCR reads with MiXCR anew, one entry per CDR3 protein. This table has around 1.1 million distinct CDR3 sequences, less than 45% appearing once. The sample comprised peripheral blood or thyroid tissue (not recorded which). The receptor source for this set is an adult man with Graves' hyperthyroidism.

This clonotype was detected ten times or more. The CDR3 DNA follows: TGTGCCAGCAGCTTTGGTTCGAACACCATATATTTT. Residues: CASSFGSNTIYF. The J gene is TRBJ1-3, the V gene TRBV7-8; D call uncertain. CDR3 length: 12 residues. Trimming took off 3 bases at V and 7 bases at J, with 7 bases between the two ends. Germline lookup yields CDR1 SGHVS and CDR2 FQNEAQ.

This chain uses TRBV5-1 with TRBJ2-3, with 10 positions matching TRBD2. This CDR3 has 16 residues. Trimming took 0 bases from V and 2 from J; bases not matched to a gene: 3. CDR1 SGHRS and CDR2 YFSETQ come from the germline V gene. CDR3 nucleotide sequence: TGCGCCAGCAGCTTGGGGAGCGGGAGGGCCACAGATACGCAGTATTTT. Amino acid sequence: CASSLGSGRATDTQYF.

On this clonotype itself: One end of the junction does not line up with germline, which may come from a read error. V and J are TRBV7-2 and TRBJ1-4, with 10 bases matching TRBD1. Germline V CDR1 and CDR2: SGHTA, FQGNSA. The CDR3 loop spans 16 amino acids. CDR3 nucleotide sequence: TGCGCCAGCAGCCAAGAGGGGGGACAGGGGAATGAAAAACTGTTTTTT. This translates into CASSQEGGQGNEKLFF. Variable domain in full (rest from reference TRBV7-2 and TRBJ1-4): GAGVSQSPSNKVTEKGKDVELRCDPISGHTALYWYRQSLGQGLEFLIYFQGNSAPDKSGLPSDRFSAERTGGSVSTLTIQRTQQEDSAVYLCASSQEGGQGNEKLFFGSGTQLSVL.

This clonotype has at least ten counts. The V gene is TRBV29-1, the J gene TRBJ1-5, with D possibly TRBD1 on 5 matching bases. The V gene lost 6 bases and the J gene lost 6 bases, with 15 bases spanning the gap. Looked up from germline, CDR1 is SQVTM and CDR2 is ANQGSEA. This CDR3 has 13 residues. The CDR3, as DNA: TGCAGCGTCTCCCGGGGGGAAGGTCAGCCCCAGCATTTT. Its translation is CSVSRGEGQPQHF.

Concerning this clonotype: A much more abundant neighbour one base away suggests this may be a read error. Likely a read error: the CDR3 ends without its conserved phenylalanine or tryptophan. The chain has TRBV7-9 and TRBJ1-4, with no clear D. The CDR3 totals 14 residues. V was cut by 5 bases and J by 7 bases, with 14 bases left in between. The V gene's germline CDR1 is SEHNR and CDR2 FQNEAQ (reference sequence). The CDR3 DNA sequence: TGTGCCAGCAGCCGCGACGCGGTTGGTGAAAAACTGTTTTGT. Translated: CASSRDAVGEKLFC.